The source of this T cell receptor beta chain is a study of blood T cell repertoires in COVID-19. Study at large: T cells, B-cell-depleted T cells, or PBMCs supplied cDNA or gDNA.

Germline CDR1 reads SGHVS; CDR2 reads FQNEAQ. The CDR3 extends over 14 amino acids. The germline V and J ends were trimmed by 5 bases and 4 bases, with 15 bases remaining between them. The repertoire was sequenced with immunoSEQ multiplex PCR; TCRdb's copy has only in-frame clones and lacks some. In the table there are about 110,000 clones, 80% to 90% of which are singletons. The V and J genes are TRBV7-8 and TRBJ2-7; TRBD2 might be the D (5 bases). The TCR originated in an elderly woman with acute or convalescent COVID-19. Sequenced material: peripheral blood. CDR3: CASSTRDSVYEQYF. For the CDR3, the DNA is TGTGCCAGCAGCACTCGGGATAGCGTTTACGAGCAGTACTTC.